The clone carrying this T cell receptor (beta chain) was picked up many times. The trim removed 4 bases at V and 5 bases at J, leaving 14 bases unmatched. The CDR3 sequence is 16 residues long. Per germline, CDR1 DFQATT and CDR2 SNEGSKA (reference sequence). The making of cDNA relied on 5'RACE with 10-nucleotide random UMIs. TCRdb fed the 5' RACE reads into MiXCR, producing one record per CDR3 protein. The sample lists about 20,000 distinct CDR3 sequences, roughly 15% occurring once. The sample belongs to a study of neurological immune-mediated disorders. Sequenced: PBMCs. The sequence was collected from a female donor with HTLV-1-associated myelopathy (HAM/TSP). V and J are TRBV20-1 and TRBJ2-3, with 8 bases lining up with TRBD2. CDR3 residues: CSAKWPQAGAGDTQYF. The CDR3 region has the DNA TGCAGTGCTAAGTGGCCCCAAGCGGGAGCGGGAGATACGCAGTATTTT.